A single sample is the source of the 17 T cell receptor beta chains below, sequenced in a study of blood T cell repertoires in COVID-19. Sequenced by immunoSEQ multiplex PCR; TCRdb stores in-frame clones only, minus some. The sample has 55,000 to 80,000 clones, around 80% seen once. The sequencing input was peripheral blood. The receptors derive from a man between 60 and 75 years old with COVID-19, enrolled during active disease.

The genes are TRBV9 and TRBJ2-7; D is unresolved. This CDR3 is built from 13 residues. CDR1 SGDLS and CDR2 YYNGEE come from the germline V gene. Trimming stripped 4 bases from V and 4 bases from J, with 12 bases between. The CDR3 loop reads CASSPPRSYEQYF. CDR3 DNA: TGTGCCAGCAGCCCTCCCCGGAGTTACGAGCAGTACTTC.

The CDR3 DNA is TGTGCCACCCCTCAGTGTACAGGGGCGGCAGATACGCAGTATTTT. This encodes CATPQCTGAADTQYF. The rearrangement links TRBV24-1 to TRBJ2-3; 7 bases agree with TRBD1. V gave up 9 bases and J gave up 4 bases; unmatched junction bases: 12. This CDR3 is built from 15 residues. From germline, CDR1 is KGHDR and CDR2 SFDVKD.

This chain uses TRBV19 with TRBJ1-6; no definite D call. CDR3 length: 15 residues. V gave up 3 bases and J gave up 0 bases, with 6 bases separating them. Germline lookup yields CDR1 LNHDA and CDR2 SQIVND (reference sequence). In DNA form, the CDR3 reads TGTGCCAGTAGTATCGGTAGCTCCTATAATTCACCCCTCCACTTT. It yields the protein CASSIGSSYNSPLHF.

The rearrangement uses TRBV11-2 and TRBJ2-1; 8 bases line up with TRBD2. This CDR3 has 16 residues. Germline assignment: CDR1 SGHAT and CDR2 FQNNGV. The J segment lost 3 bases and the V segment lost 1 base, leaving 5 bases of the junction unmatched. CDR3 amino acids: CASSLGGTRVYNEQFF. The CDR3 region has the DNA TGTGCCAGCAGCTTAGGAGGGACTAGAGTCTACAATGAGCAGTTCTTC.

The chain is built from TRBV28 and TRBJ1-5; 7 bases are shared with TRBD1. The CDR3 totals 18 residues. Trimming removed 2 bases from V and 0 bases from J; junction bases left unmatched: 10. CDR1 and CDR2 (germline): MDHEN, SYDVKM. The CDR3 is CASSLRDRSLSSNQPQHF. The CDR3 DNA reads TGTGCCAGCAGTTTACGGGACAGATCTTTAAGTAGCAATCAGCCCCAGCATTTT. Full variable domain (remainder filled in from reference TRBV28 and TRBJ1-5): DVKVTQSSRYLVKRTGEKVFLECVQDMDHENMFWYRQDPGLGLRLIYFSYDVKMKEKGDIPEGYSVSREKKERFSLILESASTNQTSMYLCASSLRDRSLSSNQPQHFGDGTRLSIL.

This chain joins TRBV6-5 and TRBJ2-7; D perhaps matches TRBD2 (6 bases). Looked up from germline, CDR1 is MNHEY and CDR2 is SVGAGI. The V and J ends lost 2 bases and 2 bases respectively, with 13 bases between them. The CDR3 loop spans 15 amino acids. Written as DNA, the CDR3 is TGTGCCAGCAGTTACGAGCCACTAGCAGCCTACGAGCAGTACTTC. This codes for CASSYEPLAAYEQYF.

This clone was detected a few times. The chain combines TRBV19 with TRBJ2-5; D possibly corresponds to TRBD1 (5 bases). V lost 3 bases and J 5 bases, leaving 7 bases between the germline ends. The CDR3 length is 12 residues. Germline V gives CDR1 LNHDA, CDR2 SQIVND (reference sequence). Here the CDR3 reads CASSIAGETQYF. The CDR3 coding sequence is TGTGCCAGTAGTATCGCAGGGGAGACCCAGTACTTC.

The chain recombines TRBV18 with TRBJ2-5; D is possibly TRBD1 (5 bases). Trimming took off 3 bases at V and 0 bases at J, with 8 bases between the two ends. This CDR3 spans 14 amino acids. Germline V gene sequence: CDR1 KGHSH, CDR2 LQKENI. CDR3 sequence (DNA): TGTGCCAGCTCACCGACAGCCGACCAAGAGACCCAGTACTTC. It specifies CASSPTADQETQYF.

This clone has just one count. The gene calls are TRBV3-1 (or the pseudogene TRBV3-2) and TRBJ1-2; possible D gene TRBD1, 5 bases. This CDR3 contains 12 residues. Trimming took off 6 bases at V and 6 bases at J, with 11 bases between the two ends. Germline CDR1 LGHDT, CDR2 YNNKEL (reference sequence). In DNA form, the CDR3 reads TGTGCCAGCAGTGCGGACACCCATGGCTACACCTTC. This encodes CASSADTHGYTF.

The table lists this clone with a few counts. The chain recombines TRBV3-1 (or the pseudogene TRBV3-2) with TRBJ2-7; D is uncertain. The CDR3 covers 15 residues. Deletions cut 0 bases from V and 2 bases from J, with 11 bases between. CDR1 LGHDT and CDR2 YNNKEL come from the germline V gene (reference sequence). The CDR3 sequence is CASSQDLSRTYEQYF. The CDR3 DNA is TGTGCCAGCAGCCAAGATCTTTCGAGAACCTACGAGCAGTACTTC.

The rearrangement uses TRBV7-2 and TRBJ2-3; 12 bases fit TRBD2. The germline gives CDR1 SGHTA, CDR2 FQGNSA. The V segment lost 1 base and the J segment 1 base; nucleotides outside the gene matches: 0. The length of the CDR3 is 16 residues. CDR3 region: CASSLGTSGGTDTQYF. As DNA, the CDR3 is TGTGCCAGCAGCTTAGGGACTAGCGGGGGCACAGATACGCAGTATTTT.

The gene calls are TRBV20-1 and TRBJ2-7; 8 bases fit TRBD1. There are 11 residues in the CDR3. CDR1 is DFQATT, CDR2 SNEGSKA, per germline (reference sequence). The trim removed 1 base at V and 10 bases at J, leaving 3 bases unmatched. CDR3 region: CSARVGQAQYF. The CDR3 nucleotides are TGCAGTGCTAGAGTGGGACAGGCTCAGTACTTC.

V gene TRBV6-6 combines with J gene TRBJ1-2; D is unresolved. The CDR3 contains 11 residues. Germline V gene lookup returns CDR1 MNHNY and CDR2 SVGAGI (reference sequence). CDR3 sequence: CAAGVYYGYTF. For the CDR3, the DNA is TGTGCAGCGGGCGTATACTATGGCTACACCTTC.

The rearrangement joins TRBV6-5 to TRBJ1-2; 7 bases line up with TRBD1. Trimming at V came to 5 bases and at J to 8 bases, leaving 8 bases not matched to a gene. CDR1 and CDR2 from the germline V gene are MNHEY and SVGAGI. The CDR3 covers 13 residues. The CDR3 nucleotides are TGTGCCAGCAGTCTGCAGGGGGAAAGAGGCTACACCTTC. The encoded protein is CASSLQGERGYTF.

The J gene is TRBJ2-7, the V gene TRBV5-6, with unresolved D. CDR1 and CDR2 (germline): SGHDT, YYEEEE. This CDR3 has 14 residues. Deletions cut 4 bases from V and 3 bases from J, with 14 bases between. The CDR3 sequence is CASSNELYVYEQYF. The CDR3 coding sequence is TGTGCCAGCAGCAATGAGCTTTACGTCTACGAGCAGTACTTC.

The chain's CDR3 is CASSPLQVYAGELFF. CDR3 nucleotide sequence: TGTGCCAGCAGTCCCCTTCAGGTTTATGCCGGGGAGCTGTTTTTT. The rearrangement links TRBV28 to TRBJ2-2; D call uncertain. The V end was cut by 5 bases, the J end by 6 bases, with 16 bases between. Germline loops: CDR1 MDHEN, CDR2 SYDVKM. CDR3 length: 15 residues.

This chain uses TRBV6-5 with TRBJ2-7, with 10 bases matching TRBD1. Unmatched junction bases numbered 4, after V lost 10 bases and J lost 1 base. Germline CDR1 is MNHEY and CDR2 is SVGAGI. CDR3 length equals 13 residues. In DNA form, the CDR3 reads TGTGCCACCGGACAGGGGGTTTCCTACGAGCAGTACTTC. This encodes CATGQGVSYEQYF.